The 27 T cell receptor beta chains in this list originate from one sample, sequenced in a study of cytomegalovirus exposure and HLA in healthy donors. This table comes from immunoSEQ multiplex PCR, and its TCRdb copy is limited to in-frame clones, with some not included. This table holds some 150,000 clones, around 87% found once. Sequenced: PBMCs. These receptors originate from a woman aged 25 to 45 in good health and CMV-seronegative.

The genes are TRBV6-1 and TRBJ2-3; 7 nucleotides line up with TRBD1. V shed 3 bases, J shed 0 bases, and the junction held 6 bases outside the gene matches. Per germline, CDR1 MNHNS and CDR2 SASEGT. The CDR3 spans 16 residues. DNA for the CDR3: TGTGCCAGCAGTGAGGGGACAGTCCCTAGCACAGATACGCAGTATTTT. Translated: CASSEGTVPSTDTQYF.

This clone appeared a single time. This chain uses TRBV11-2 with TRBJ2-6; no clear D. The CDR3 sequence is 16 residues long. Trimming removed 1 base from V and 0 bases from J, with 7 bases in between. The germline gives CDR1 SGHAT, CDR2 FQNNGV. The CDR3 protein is CASSLVASSGANVLTF. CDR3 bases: TGTGCCAGCAGCTTAGTAGCAAGCTCTGGGGCCAACGTCCTGACTTTC.

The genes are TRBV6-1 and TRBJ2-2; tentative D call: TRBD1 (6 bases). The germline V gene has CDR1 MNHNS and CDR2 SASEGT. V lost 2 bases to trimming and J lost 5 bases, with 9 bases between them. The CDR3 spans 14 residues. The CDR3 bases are TGTGCCAGCAGTGAACAGCAGGGGACCGGGGAGCTGTTTTTT. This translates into CASSEQQGTGELFF.

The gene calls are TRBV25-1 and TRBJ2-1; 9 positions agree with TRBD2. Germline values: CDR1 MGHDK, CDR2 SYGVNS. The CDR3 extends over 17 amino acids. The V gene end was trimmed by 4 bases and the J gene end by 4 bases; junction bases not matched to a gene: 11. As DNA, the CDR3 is TGTGCCAGCAGTGGATGGACTAGCGCTGGGCTTTACAATGAGCAGTTCTTC. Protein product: CASSGWTSAGLYNEQFF.

As DNA, the CDR3 is TGTGCCATCAGGAGACATGCTAGCGGGGGGCTCCAAGAGACCCAGTACTTC. The encoded protein is CAIRRHASGGLQETQYF. The V and J genes are TRBV10-3 and TRBJ2-5; 11 nucleotides align to TRBD2. Germline V lookup: CDR1 ENHRY, CDR2 SYGVKD. The V segment lost 6 bases and the J segment 1 base; nucleotides outside the gene matches: 10. The length of the CDR3 is 17 residues.

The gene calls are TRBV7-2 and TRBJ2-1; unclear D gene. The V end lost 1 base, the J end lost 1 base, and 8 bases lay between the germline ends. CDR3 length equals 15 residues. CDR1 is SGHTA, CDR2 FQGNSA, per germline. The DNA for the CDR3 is TGTGCCAGCAGCTTAGTCTCGGTGTCCTACAATGAGCAGTTCTTC. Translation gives CASSLVSVSYNEQFF.

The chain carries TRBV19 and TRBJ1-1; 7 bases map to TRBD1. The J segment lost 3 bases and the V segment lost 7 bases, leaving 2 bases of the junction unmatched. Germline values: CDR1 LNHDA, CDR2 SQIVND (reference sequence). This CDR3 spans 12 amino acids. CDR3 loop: CASNRGYTEAFF. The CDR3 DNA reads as TGTGCCAGTAACAGGGGATACACTGAAGCTTTCTTT.

The CDR3 protein is CASSGGGALVEQYF. CDR3 DNA sequence: TGTGCCAGCAGTGGGGGAGGAGCCCTAGTCGAGCAGTACTTC. The rearrangement links TRBV2 to TRBJ2-7; D might be TRBD2 (6 bases). The V gene lost 4 bases and the J gene lost 6 bases, with 16 bases spanning the gap. The CDR3 has 14 amino acids. Germline V gene lookup returns CDR1 SNHLY and CDR2 FYNNEI.

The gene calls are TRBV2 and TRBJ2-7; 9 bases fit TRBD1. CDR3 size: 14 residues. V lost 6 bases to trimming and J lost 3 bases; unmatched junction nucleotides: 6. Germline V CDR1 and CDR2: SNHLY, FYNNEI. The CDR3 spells CASRAQGASYEQYF. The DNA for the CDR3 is TGTGCCAGCAGGGCACAGGGGGCGAGCTACGAGCAGTACTTC.

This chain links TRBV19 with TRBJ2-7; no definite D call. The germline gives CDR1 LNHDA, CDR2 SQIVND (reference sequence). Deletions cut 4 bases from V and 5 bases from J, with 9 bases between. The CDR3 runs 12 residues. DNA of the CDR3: TGTGCCAGTAGTAGGATGGGCGACGAGCAGTACTTC. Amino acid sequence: CASSRMGDEQYF.

CDR3 bases: TGTGCCAGCAGTTCCCCCGCGGGGGGCACAGATACGCAGTATTTT. Its translation: CASSSPAGGTDTQYF. The gene calls are TRBV27 and TRBJ2-3; 7 positions match TRBD2. There are 15 residues in the CDR3. V gave up 4 bases and J gave up 1 base; unmatched junction bases: 5. Germline lookup yields CDR1 MNHEY and CDR2 SMNVEV (reference sequence).

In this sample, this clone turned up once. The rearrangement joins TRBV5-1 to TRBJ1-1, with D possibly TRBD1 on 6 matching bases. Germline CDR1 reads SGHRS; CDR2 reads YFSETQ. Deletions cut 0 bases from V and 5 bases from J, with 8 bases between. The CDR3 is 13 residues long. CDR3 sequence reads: CASSLDRETEAFF. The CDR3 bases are TGCGCCAGCAGCTTGGACAGGGAAACTGAAGCTTTCTTT.

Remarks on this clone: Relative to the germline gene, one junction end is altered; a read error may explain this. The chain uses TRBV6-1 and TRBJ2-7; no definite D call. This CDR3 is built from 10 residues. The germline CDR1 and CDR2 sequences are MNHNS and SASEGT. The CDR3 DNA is TGTGCCAGCAGGCTCTACGCGCAGTACTTC. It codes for CASRLYAQYF.

The DNA of the CDR3 is TGTGCCAGCAGCGCTCGCCCGACTCCCTTGGAGGGCTACACCTTC. This sequence encodes CASSARPTPLEGYTF. V and J are TRBV7-6 and TRBJ1-2; no definite D call. Germline values: CDR1 SGHVS, CDR2 FNYEAQ. Trimming stripped 5 bases from V and 8 bases from J, with 21 bases between. The CDR3 covers 15 residues. Full variable domain (missing parts from reference TRBV7-6 and TRBJ1-2): GAGVSQSPRYKVTKRGQDVALRCDPISGHVSLYWYRQALGQGPEFLTYFNYEAQQDKSGLPNDRFSAERPEGSISTLTIQRTEQRDSAMYRCASSARPTPLEGYTFGSGTRLTVV.

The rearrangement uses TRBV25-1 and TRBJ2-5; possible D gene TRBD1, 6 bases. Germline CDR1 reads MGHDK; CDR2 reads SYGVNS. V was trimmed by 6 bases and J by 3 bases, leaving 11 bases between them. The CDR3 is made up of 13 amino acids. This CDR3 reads CASRRTEEETQYF. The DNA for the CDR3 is TGTGCCAGCAGGCGGACAGAGGAAGAGACCCAGTACTTC.

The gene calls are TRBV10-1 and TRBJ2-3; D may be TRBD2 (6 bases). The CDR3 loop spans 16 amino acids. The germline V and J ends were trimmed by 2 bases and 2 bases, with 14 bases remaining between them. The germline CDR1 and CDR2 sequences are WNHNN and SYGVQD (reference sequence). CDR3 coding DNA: TGCGCCAGCAGTGAGGGAGCGGGCCGCCTCACAGATACGCAGTATTTT. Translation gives CASSEGAGRLTDTQYF.

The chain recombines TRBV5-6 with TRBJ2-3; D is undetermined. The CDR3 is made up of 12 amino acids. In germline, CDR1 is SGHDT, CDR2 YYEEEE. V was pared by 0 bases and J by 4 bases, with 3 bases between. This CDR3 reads CASSLAPDTQYF. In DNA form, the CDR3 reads TGTGCCAGCAGCTTGGCTCCAGATACGCAGTATTTT. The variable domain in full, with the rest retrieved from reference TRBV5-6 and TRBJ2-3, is DAGVTQSPTHLIKTRGQQVTLRCSPKSGHDTVSWYQQALGQGPQFIFQYYEEEERQRGNFPDRFSGHQFPNYSSELNVNALLLGDSALYLCASSLAPDTQYFGPGTRLTVL.

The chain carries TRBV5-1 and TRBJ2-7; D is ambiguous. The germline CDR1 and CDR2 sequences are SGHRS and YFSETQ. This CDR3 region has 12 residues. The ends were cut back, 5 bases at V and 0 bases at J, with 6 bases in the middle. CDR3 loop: CASRRDSYEQYF. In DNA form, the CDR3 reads TGCGCCAGCAGAAGAGACTCCTACGAGCAGTACTTC.

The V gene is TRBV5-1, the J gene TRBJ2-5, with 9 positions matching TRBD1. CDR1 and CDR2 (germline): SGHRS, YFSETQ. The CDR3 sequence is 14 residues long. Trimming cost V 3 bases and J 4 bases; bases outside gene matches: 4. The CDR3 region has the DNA TGCGCCAGCAGCTCAACAGGGGGCAGAGAGACCCAGTACTTC. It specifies CASSSTGGRETQYF. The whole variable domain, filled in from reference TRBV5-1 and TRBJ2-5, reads KAGVTQTPRYLIKTRGQQVTLSCSPISGHRSVSWYQQTPGQGLQFLFEYFSETQRNKGNFPGRFSGRQFSNSRSEMNVSTLELGDSALYLCASSSTGGRETQYFGPGTRLLVL.

The CDR3: CASSYRGQAEDTQYF. The DNA of the CDR3 is TGCGCCAGCAGCTACAGGGGACAGGCCGAAGATACGCAGTATTTT. The chain links TRBV5-1 to TRBJ2-3, with TRBD1 identical over 8 bases. The CDR3 spans 15 residues. J lost 5 bases, V lost 3 bases, and 8 bases had no gene match. Germline CDR1 SGHRS, CDR2 YFSETQ. The full variable domain, rest sourced from reference TRBV5-1 and TRBJ2-3, is KAGVTQTPRYLIKTRGQQVTLSCSPISGHRSVSWYQQTPGQGLQFLFEYFSETQRNKGNFPGRFSGRQFSNSRSEMNVSTLELGDSALYLCASSYRGQAEDTQYFGPGTRLTVL.

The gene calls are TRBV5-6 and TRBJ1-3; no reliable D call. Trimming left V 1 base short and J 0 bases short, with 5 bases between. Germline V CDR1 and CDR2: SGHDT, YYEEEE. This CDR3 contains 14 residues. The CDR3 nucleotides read TGTGCCAGCAGCTTGTTGCGCTCTGGAAACACCATATATTTT. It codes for CASSLLRSGNTIYF.

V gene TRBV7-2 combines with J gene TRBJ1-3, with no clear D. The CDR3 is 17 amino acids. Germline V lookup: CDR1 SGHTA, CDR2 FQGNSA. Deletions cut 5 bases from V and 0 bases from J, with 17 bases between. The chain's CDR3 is CASSKSIEVVSGNTIYF. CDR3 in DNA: TGTGCCAGCAGCAAGTCCATCGAGGTCGTCTCTGGAAACACCATATATTTT.

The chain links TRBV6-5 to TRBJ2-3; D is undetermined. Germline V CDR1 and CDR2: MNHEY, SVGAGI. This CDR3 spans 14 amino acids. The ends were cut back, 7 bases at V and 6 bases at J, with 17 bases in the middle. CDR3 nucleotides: TGTGCCAGCACCGACCCCGGGTACGTGGATACGCAGTATTTT. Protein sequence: CASTDPGYVDTQYF.

The CDR3 loop reads CAISERRKTGGYHTDTQYF. Here the CDR3 DNA reads TGTGCCATCAGTGAGCGACGTAAGACAGGGGGCTACCACACAGATACGCAGTATTTT. The chain carries TRBV10-3 and TRBJ2-3, with TRBD1 identical over 10 bases. V shed 2 bases, J shed 2 bases, and the junction held 13 bases outside the gene matches. This CDR3 spans 19 amino acids. CDR1 and CDR2 from the germline V gene are ENHRY and SYGVKD.

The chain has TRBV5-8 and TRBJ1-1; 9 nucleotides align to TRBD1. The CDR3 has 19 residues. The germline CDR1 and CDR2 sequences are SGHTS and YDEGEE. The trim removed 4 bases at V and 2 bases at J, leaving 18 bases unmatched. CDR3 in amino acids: CASSRPPTGTGSRNTEAFF. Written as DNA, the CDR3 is TGTGCCAGCAGCCGACCACCAACCGGGACAGGGAGCCGAAACACTGAAGCTTTCTTT.

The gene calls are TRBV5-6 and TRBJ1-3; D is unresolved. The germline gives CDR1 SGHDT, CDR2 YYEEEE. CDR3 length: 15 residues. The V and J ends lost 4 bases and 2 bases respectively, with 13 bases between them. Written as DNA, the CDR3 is TGTGCCAGCAGCCTCTCTTGGAGGGCTGGAAACACCATATATTTT. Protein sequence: CASSLSWRAGNTIYF.

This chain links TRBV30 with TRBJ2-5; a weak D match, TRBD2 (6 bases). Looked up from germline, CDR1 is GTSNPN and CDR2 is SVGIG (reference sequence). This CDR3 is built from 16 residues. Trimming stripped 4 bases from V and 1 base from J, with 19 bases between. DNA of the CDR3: TGTGCCTGGAATCCGGGGGAGGAGGGAACCCAAGAGACCCAGTACTTC. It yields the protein CAWNPGEEGTQETQYF.